These T cell receptor beta chains were read from a single sample in a study of T cell responses to AZD1222 COVID-19 vaccine. Generated by immunoSEQ multiplex PCR, the TCRdb table keeps only in-frame clones and is missing some. The sample lists about 100,000 clones, approximately 92% occurring once. The sequencing here drew on peripheral blood, taken 28 days after the second AZD1222 dose. The receptors originated from an adult who received the AZD1222 COVID-19 vaccine. CDR3s include the opening cysteine and the closing phenylalanine or tryptophan.

j_call: TRBJ2-3
v_call: TRBV2
cdr3_length: 15
cdr3_aa: CATIYPSGVQDTQYF

j_call: TRBJ2-3
v_call: TRBV6-2/TRBV6-3
cdr3_length: 13
cdr3_aa: CASSRRQGATQYF

j_call: TRBJ2-4
v_call: TRBV7-2
cdr3_length: 14
cdr3_aa: CASSLAVAKNIQYF

j_call: TRBJ2-2
v_call: TRBV19
cdr3_length: 17
cdr3_aa: CASIRNRGQVGTGELFF

j_call: TRBJ2-1
v_call: TRBV29-1
cdr3_length: 14
cdr3_aa: CSVARDRVDPPQVF

j_call: TRBJ2-7
v_call: TRBV6-2/TRBV6-3
cdr3_length: 13
cdr3_aa: CASSRGLAVEQYF

j_call: TRBJ2-7
v_call: TRBV10-3
cdr3_length: 13
cdr3_aa: CASAGTGLDEQYF

j_call: TRBJ1-2
v_call: TRBV6-4
cdr3_length: 14
cdr3_aa: CASSEGEGIYGYTF

j_call: TRBJ2-1
v_call: TRBV19
cdr3_length: 15
cdr3_aa: CASSVSGDNYNEQFF

j_call: TRBJ1-1
v_call: TRBV7-2
cdr3_length: 14
cdr3_aa: CASSLNFANTEAFF

j_call: TRBJ2-1
v_call: TRBV27
cdr3_length: 17
cdr3_aa: CASSLIVTSGTYNEQFF

j_call: TRBJ1-1
v_call: TRBV12-3/TRBV12-4
cdr3_length: 13
cdr3_aa: CASSTMLNTEAFF

j_call: TRBJ2-1
v_call: TRBV5-8
cdr3_length: 16
cdr3_aa: CASSTIGQGGYNEQFF

j_call: TRBJ1-1
v_call: TRBV29-1
cdr3_length: 16
cdr3_aa: CSVEGEDGGPNTEAFF

j_call: TRBJ2-1
v_call: TRBV6-5
cdr3_length: 16
cdr3_aa: CASSYSSMGGYNEQFF

j_call: TRBJ2-1
v_call: TRBV18
cdr3_length: 16
cdr3_aa: CASSPETAGSYNEQFF

j_call: TRBJ2-7
v_call: TRBV24-1
cdr3_length: 13
cdr3_aa: CATSARNNYEQYF

j_call: TRBJ1-5
v_call: TRBV19
cdr3_length: 15
cdr3_aa: CASSPLAPRNQPQHF

j_call: TRBJ2-1
v_call: TRBV7-2
cdr3_length: 14
cdr3_aa: CASSLRTSGSEQFF

j_call: TRBJ1-6
v_call: TRBV6-1
cdr3_length: 16
cdr3_aa: CASSAYSDREGSPLHF

j_call: TRBJ2-7
v_call: TRBV14
cdr3_length: 15
cdr3_aa: CASSQVIAGPYEQYF

j_call: TRBJ2-1
v_call: TRBV21-1
cdr3_length: 17
cdr3_aa: CASSKEEAGSPYNEQFF

j_call: TRBJ1-5
v_call: TRBV19
cdr3_length: 13
cdr3_aa: CASSMIGNQPQHF

j_call: TRBJ2-7
v_call: TRBV5-1
cdr3_length: 13
cdr3_aa: CASRRSSGDEQYF

j_call: TRBJ1-5
v_call: TRBV29-1
cdr3_length: 13
cdr3_aa: CSVGGTSNQPQHF

j_call: TRBJ1-1
v_call: TRBV6-5
cdr3_length: 13
cdr3_aa: CASRGTANTEAFF

j_call: TRBJ1-4
v_call: TRBV29-1
cdr3_length: 14
cdr3_aa: CSVGQGRSVEKLFF

j_call: TRBJ1-2
v_call: TRBV5-4
cdr3_length: 13
cdr3_aa: CASRFNRGHGYTF

j_call: TRBJ2-1
v_call: TRBV6-2/TRBV6-3
cdr3_length: 16
cdr3_aa: CASSYSRGSSYNEQFF

j_call: TRBJ1-5
v_call: TRBV25-1
cdr3_length: 13
cdr3_aa: CASSAGNNQPQHF

j_call: TRBJ1-4
v_call: TRBV11-2
cdr3_length: 15
cdr3_aa: CASSSGAGYNEKLFF

j_call: TRBJ2-6
v_call: TRBV11-2
cdr3_length: 18
cdr3_aa: CASSLVGQGFAGANVLTF

j_call: TRBJ1-1
v_call: TRBV18
cdr3_length: 11
cdr3_aa: CASSPNTEAFF

j_call: TRBJ1-3
v_call: TRBV6-1
cdr3_length: 15
cdr3_aa: CASSEGWGTGNTIYF

j_call: TRBJ1-5
v_call: TRBV7-9
cdr3_length: 16
cdr3_aa: CASSLGTVRRWQPQHF

j_call: TRBJ1-1
v_call: TRBV6-5
cdr3_length: 11
cdr3_aa: CATLRSAEAFF

j_call: TRBJ2-2
v_call: TRBV12-5
cdr3_length: 15
cdr3_aa: CASGLPGGGPGELFF

j_call: TRBJ1-2
v_call: TRBV3-1/TRBV3-2
cdr3_length: 14
cdr3_aa: CASIGSWPREGYTF

j_call: TRBJ1-2
v_call: TRBV19
cdr3_length: 12
cdr3_aa: CASSGQAPGYTF

j_call: TRBJ2-1
v_call: TRBV10-2
cdr3_length: 14
cdr3_aa: CASRGASSYNEQFF

j_call: TRBJ2-1
v_call: TRBV19
cdr3_length: 16
cdr3_aa: CASRSRTSGGGEEQFF

j_call: TRBJ2-7
v_call: TRBV5-4
cdr3_length: 14
cdr3_aa: CASRRDVDPYEQYF

j_call: TRBJ1-1
v_call: TRBV6-6
cdr3_length: 13
cdr3_aa: CANRGAKNTEAFF

j_call: TRBJ1-6
v_call: TRBV27
cdr3_length: 13
cdr3_aa: CASKGQGYSDLHF

j_call: TRBJ1-2
v_call: TRBV2
cdr3_length: 13
cdr3_aa: CASRADEVGGYTF

j_call: TRBJ2-1
v_call: TRBV19
cdr3_length: 13
cdr3_aa: CASKDQGEHEQFF

j_call: TRBJ2-2
v_call: TRBV6-5
cdr3_length: 15
cdr3_aa: CASSYSMLYTGELFF

j_call: TRBJ2-1
v_call: TRBV6-5
cdr3_length: 16
cdr3_aa: CASSYSSGGTYNEQFF